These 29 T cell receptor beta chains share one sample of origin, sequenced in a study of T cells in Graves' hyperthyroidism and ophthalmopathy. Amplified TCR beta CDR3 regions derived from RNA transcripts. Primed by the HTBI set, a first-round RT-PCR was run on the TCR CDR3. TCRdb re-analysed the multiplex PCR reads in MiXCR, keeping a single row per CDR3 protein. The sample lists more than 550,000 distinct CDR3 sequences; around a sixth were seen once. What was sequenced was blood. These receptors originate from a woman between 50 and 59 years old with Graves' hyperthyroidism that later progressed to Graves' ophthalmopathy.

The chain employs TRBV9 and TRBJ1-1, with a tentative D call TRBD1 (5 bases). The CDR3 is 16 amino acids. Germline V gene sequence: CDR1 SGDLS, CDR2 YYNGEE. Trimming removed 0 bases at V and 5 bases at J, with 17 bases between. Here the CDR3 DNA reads TGTGCCAGCAGCGTAGGGGCAGGGTCGATGGCGACTGAAGCTTTCTTT. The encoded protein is CASSVGAGSMATEAFF.

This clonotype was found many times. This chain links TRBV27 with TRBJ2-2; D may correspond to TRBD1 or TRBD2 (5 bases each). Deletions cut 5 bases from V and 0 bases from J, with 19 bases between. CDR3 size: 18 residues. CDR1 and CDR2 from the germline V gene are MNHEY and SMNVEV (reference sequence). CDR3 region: CASSPTWVGVTNTGELFF. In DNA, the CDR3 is TGTGCCAGCAGTCCCACCTGGGTGGGGGTGACGAACACCGGGGAGCTGTTTTTT.

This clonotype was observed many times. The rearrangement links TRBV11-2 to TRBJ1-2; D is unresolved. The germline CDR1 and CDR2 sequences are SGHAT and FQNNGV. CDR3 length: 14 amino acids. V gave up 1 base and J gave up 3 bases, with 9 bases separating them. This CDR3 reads CASSLGQLDYGYTF. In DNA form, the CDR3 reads TGTGCCAGCAGCTTAGGGCAGTTGGACTATGGCTACACCTTC.

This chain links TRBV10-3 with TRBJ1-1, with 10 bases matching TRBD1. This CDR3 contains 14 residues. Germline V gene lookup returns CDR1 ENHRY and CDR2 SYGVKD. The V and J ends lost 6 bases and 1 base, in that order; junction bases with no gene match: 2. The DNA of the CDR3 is TGTGCCATCAGAGGACAGGGGGGGAACACTGAAGCTTTCTTT. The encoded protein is CAIRGQGGNTEAFF.

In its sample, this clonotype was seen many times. CDR3 residues: CASSLGQGNYGYTF. The CDR3 coding sequence is TGTGCCAGCAGCCTCGGACAGGGGAACTATGGCTACACCTTC. The chain employs TRBV27 and TRBJ1-2, with 9 bases lining up with TRBD1. Per germline, CDR1 MNHEY and CDR2 SMNVEV (reference sequence). V was clipped by 6 bases and J by 2 bases; unmatched bases: 4. This CDR3 is built from 14 residues.

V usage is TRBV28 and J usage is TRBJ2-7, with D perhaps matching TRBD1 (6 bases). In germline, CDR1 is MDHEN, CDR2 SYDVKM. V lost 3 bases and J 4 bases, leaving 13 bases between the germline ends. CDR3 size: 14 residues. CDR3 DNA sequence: TGTGCCAGCAGTTTTTACAGGGATCCGTACGAGCAGTACTTC. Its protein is CASSFYRDPYEQYF.

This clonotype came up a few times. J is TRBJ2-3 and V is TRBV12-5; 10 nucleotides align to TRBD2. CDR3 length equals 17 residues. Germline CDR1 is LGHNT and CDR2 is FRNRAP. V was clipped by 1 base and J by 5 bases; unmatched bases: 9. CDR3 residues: CASGLGLAGAQGDTQYF. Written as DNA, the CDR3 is TGTGCTAGTGGTTTGGGGCTAGCGGGGGCCCAAGGAGATACGCAGTATTTT.

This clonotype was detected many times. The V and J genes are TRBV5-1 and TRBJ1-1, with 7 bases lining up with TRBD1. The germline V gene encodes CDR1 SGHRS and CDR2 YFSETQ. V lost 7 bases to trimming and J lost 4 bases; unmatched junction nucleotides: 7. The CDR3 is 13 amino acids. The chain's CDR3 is CASGDSLGTEAFF. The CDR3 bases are TGCGCCAGCGGGGACAGCCTAGGCACTGAAGCTTTCTTT.

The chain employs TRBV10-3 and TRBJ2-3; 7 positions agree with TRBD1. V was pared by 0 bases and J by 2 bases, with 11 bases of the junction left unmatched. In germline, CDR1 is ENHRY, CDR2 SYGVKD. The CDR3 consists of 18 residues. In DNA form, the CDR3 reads TGTGCCATCAGTGAGTCCAACCTACAGGGGTGGGACACAGATACGCAGTATTTT. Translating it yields CAISESNLQGWDTDTQYF.

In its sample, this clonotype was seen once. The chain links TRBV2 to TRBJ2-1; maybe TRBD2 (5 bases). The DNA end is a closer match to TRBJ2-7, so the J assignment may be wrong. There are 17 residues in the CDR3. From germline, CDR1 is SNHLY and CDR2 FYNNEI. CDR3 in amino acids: CASSVRARRRTAGEQYF. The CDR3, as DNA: TGTGCCAGCAGTGTTAGGGCTCGACGGAGGACTGCAGGTGAGCAGTACTTC.

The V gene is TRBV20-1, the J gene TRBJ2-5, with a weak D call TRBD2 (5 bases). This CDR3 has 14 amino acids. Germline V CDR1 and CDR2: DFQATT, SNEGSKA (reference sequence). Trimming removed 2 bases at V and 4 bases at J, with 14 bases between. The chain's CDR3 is CSARRSGSGETQYF. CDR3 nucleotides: TGCAGTGCTAGAAGGTCGGGGAGTGGAGAGACCCAGTACTTC.

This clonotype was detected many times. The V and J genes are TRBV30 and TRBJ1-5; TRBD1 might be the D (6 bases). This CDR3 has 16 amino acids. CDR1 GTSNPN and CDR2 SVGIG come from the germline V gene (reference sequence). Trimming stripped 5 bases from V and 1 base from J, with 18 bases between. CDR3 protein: CAWGKPGHGSNQPQHF. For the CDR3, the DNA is TGTGCCTGGGGTAAGCCGGGACACGGGAGCAATCAGCCCCAGCATTTT.

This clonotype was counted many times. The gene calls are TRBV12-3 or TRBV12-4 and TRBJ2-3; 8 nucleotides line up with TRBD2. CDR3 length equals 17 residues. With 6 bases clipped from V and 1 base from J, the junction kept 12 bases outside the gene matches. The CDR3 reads CASSPAGGGIRTDTQYF. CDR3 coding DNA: TGTGCCAGCAGCCCCGCCGGCGGGGGGATCCGCACAGATACGCAGTATTTT.

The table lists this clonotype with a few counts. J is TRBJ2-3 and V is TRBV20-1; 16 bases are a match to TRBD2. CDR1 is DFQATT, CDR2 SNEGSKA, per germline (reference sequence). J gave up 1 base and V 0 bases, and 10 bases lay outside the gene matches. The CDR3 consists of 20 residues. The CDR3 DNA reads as TGCAGTGCTAGAGATAGGCCGGGACTAGCGGGGGGGGAGGGCACAGATACGCAGTATTTT. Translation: CSARDRPGLAGGEGTDTQYF.

CDR3 loop: CASKGKMNTEAFF. The CDR3 DNA reads as TGTGCCAGCAAAGGGAAGATGAACACTGAAGCTTTCTTT. This chain joins TRBV6-2 or TRBV6-3 and TRBJ1-1; D not resolved. The germline V gene encodes CDR1 MNHEY and CDR2 SVGEGT. Trimming removed 7 bases from V and 0 bases from J, with 9 bases in between. CDR3 size: 13 residues.

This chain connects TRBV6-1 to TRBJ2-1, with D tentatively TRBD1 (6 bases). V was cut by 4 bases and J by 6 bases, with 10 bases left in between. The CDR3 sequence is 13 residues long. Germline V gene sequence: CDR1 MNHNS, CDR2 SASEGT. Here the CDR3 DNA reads TGTGCCAGCAGTGCAGGGGTGGGCAATGAGCAGTTCTTC. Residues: CASSAGVGNEQFF.

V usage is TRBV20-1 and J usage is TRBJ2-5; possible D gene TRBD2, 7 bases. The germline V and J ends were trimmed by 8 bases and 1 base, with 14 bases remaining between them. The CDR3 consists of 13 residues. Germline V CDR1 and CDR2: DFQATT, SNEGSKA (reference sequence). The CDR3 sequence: CSSIGGLQETQYF. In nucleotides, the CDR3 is TGCAGTTCTATCGGGGGGCTCCAAGAGACCCAGTACTTC.

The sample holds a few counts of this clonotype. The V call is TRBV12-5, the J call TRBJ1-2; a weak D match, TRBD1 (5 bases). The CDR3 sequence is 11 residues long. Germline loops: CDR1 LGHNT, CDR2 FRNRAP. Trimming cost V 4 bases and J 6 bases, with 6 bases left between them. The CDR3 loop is CASGWGDGYTF. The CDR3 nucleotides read TGTGCTAGTGGTTGGGGGGATGGCTACACCTTC.

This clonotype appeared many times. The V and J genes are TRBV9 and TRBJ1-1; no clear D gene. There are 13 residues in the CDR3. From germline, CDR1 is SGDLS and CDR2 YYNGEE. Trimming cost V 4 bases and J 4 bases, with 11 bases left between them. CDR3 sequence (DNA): TGTGCCAGCAGCCCCCAGCCCGCCACTGAAGCTTTCTTT. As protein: CASSPQPATEAFF. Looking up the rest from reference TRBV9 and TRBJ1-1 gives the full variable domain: DSGVTQTPKHLITATGQRVTLRCSPRSGDLSVYWYQQSLDQGLQFLIQYYNGEERAKGNILERFSAQQFPDLHSELNLSSLELGDSALYFCASSPQPATEAFFGQGTRLTVV.

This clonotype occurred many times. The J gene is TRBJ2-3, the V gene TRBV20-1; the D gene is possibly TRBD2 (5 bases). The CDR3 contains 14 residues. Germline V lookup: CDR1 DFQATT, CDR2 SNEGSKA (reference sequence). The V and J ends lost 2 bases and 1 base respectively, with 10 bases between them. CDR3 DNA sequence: TGCAGTGCTAGAACGGGAAGGGGCACAGATACGCAGTATTTT. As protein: CSARTGRGTDTQYF.

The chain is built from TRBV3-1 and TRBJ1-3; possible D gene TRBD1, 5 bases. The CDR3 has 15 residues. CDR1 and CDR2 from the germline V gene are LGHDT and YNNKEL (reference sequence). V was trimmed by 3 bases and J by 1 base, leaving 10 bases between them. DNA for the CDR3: TGTGCCAGCAGCCAGGGGACGGTTTCTGGAAACACCATATATTTT. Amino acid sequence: CASSQGTVSGNTIYF.

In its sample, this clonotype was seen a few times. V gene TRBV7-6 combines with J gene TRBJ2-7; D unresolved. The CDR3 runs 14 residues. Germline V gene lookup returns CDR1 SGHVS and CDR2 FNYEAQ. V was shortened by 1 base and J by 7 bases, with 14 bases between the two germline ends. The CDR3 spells CASSLGRSSSEQYF. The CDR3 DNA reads TGTGCCAGCAGCTTAGGCCGCTCCTCCTCGGAGCAGTACTTC.

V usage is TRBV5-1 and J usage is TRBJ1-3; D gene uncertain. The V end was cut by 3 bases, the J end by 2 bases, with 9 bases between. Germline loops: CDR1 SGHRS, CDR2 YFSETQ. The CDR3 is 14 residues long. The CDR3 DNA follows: TGCGCCAGCAGCTGGGCCAAAGCTGGAAACACCATATATTTT. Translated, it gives CASSWAKAGNTIYF.

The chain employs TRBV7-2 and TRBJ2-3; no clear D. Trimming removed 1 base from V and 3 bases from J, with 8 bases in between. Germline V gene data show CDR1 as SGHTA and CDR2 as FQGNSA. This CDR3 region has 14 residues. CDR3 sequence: CASSLVSDTDTQYF. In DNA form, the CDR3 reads TGTGCCAGCAGCTTAGTATCCGATACAGATACGCAGTATTTT.

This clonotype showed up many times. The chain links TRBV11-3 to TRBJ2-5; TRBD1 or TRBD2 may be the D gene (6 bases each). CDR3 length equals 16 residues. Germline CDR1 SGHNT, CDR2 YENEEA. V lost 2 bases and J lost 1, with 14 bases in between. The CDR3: CASSLSPQGGQETQYF. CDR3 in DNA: TGTGCCAGCAGCTTATCCCCACAGGGAGGCCAAGAGACCCAGTACTTC.

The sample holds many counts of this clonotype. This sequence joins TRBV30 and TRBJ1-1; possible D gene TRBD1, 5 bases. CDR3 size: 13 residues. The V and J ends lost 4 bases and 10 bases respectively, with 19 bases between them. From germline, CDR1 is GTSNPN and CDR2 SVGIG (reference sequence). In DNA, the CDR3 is TGTGCCTGGAATGGCGGGGGGACTGATGGAGCTTTCTTT. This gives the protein CAWNGGGTDGAFF.

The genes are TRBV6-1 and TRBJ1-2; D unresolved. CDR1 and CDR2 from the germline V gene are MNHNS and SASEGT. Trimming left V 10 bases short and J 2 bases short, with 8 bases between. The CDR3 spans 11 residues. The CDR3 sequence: CAIPWNYGYTF. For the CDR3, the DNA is TGTGCCATCCCCTGGAACTATGGCTACACCTTC.

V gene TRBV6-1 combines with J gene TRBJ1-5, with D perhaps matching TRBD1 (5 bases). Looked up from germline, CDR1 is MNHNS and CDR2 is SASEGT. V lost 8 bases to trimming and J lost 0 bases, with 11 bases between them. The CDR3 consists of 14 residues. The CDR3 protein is CASGGTNSNQPQHF. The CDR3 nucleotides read TGTGCCAGCGGGGGAACTAATAGCAATCAGCCCCAGCATTTT.

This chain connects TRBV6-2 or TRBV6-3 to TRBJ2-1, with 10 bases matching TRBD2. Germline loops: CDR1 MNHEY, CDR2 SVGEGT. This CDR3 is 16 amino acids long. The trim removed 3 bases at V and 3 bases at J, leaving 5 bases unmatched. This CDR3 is CASSYSSGGNYNEQFF. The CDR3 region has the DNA TGTGCCAGCAGTTATTCTAGCGGGGGTAACTACAATGAGCAGTTCTTC.